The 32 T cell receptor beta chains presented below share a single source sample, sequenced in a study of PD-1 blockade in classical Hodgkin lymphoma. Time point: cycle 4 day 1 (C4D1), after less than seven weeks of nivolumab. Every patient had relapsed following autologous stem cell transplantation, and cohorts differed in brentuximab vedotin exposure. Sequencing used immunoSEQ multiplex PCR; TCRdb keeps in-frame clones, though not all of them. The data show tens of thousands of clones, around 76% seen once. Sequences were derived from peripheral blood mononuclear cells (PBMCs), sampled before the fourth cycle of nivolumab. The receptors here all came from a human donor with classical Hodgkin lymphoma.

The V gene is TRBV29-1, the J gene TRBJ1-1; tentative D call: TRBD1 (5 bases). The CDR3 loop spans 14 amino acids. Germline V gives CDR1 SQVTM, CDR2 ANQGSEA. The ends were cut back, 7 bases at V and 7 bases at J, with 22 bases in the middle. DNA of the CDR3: TGCAGCGCCCTCTCCAAGACTAGAACAGGTGAAGCTTTCTTT. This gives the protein CSALSKTRTGEAFF.

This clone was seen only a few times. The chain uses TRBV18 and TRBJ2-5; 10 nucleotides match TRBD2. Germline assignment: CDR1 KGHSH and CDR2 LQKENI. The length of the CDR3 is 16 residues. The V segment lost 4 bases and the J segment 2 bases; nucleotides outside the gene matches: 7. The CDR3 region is CASSHKGLAVQETQYF. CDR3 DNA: TGTGCCAGCTCACACAAAGGACTAGCGGTACAAGAGACCCAGTACTTC. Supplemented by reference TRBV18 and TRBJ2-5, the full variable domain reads NAGVMQNPRHLVRRRGQEARLRCSPMKGHSHVYWYRQLPEEGLKFMVYLQKENIIDESGMPKERFSAEFPKEGPSILRIQQVVRGDSAAYFCASSHKGLAVQETQYFGPGTRLLVL.

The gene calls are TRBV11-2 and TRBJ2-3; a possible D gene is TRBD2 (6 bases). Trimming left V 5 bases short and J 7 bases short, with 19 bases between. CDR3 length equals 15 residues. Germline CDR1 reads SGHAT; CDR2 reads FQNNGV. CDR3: CASSTQGLALNTQYF. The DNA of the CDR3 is TGTGCCAGCAGCACCCAGGGACTGGCATTGAATACGCAGTATTTT.

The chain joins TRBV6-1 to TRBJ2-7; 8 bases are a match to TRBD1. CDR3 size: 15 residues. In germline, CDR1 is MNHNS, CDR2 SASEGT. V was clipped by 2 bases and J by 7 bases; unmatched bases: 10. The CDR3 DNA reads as TGTGCCAGCAGTGAATTCAGGGGGCTAATAAGGGAGCAGTACTTC. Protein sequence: CASSEFRGLIREQYF.

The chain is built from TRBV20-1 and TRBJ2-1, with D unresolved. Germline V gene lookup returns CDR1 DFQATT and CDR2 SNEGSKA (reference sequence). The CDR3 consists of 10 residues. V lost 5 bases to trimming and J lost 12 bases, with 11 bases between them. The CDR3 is CSAPAPTQFF. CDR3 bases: TGCAGTGCTCCCGCCCCGACGCAGTTCTTC.

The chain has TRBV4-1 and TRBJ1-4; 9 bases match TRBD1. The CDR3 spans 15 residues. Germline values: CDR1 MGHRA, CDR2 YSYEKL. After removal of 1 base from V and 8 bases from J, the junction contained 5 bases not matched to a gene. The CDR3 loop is CASSQVWTGVEKLFF. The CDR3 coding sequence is TGCGCCAGCAGCCAAGTGTGGACAGGGGTCGAAAAACTGTTTTTT.

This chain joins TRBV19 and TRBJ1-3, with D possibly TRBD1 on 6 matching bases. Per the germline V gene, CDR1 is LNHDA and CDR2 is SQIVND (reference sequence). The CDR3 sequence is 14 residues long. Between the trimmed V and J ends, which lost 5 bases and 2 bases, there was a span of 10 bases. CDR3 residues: CASSFTGPGNTIYF. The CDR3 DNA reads TGTGCCAGTAGTTTTACAGGGCCTGGAAACACCATATATTTT.

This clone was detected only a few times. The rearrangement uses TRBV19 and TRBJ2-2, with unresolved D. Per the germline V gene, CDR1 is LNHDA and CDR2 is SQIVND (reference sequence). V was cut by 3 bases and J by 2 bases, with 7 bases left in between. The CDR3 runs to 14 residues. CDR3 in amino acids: CASSMTYNTGELFF. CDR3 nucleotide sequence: TGTGCCAGTAGTATGACTTACAACACCGGGGAGCTGTTTTTT.

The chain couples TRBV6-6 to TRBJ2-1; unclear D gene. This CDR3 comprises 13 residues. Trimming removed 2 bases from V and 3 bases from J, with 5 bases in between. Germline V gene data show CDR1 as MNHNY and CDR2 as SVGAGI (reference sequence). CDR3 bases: TGTGCCAGCAGTTACAGGGTCTACAATGAGCAGTTCTTC. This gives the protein CASSYRVYNEQFF.

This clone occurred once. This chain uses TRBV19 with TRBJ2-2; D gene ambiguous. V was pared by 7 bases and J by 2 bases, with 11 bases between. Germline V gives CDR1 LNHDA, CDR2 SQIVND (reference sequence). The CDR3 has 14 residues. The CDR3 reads CASKERINTGELFF. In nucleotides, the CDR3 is TGTGCCAGTAAGGAGCGAATAAACACCGGGGAGCTGTTTTTT.

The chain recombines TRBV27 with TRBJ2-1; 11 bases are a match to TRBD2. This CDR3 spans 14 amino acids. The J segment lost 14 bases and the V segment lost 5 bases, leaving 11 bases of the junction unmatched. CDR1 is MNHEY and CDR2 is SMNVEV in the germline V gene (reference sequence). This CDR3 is CASSPGLAVGEKFF. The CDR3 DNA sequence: TGTGCCAGCAGTCCGGGACTAGCGGTAGGAGAGAAGTTCTTC.

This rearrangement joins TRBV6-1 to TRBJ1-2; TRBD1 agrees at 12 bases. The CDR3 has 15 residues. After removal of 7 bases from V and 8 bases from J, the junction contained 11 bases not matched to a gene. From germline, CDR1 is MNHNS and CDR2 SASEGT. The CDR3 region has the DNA TGTGCCAGCAAAGTGGGGACAGGGGGCGCGGAAGGCTACACCTTC. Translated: CASKVGTGGAEGYTF.

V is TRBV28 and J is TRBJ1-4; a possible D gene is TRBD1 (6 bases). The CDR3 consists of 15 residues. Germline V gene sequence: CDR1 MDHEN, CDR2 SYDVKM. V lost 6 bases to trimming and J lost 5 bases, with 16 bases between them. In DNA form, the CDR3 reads TGTGCCAGCAGCTCCCCACAGGGAAAAAATGAAAAACTGTTTTTT. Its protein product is CASSSPQGKNEKLFF.

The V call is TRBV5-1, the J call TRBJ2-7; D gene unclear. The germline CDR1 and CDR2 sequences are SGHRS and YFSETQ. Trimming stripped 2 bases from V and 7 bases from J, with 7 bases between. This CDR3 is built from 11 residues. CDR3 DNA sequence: TGCGCCAGCAGCTTAGTCGGGGAGCAGTACTTC. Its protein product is CASSLVGEQYF.

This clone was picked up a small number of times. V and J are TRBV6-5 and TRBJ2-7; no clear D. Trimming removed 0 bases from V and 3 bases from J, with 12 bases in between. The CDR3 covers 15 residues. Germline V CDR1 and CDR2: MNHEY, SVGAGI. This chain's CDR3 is CASSYSLLPVYEQYF. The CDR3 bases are TGTGCCAGCAGTTACTCGCTCCTTCCTGTCTACGAGCAGTACTTC.

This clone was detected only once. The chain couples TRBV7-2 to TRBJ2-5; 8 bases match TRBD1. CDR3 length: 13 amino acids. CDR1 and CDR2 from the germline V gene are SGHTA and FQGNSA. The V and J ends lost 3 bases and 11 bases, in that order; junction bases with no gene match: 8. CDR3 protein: CASSFQTGAAQYF. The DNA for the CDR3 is TGTGCCAGCAGCTTCCAGACAGGGGCCGCGCAGTACTTC. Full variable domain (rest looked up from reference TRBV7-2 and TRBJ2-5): GAGVSQSPSNKVTEKGKDVELRCDPISGHTALYWYRQSLGQGLEFLIYFQGNSAPDKSGLPSDRFSAERTGGSVSTLTIQRTQQEDSAVYLCASSFQTGAAQYFGPGTRLLVL.

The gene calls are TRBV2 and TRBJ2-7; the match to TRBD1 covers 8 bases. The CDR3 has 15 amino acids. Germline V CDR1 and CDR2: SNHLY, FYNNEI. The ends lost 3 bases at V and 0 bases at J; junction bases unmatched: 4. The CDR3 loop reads CASSEGQASSYEQYF. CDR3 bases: TGTGCCAGCAGTGAGGGACAGGCCAGCTCCTACGAGCAGTACTTC. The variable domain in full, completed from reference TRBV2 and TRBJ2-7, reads EPEVTQTPSHQVTQMGQEVILRCVPISNHLYFYWYRQILGQKVEFLVSFYNNEISEKSEIFDDQFSVERPDGSNFTLKIRSTKLEDSAMYFCASSEGQASSYEQYFGPGTRLTVT.

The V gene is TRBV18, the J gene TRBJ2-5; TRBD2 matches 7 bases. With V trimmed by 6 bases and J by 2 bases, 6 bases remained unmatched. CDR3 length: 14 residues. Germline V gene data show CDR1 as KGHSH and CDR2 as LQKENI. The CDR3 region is CASSSVGGQETQYF. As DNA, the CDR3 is TGTGCCAGCTCGTCGGTGGGGGGGCAAGAGACCCAGTACTTC.

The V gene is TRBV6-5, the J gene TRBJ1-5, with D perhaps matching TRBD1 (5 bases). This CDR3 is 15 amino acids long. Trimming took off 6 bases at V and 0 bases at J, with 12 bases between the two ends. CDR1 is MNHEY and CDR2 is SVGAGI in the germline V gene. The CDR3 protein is CASSRRGYSNQPQHF. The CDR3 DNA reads TGTGCCAGCAGCCGCCGGGGGTATAGCAATCAGCCCCAGCATTTT.

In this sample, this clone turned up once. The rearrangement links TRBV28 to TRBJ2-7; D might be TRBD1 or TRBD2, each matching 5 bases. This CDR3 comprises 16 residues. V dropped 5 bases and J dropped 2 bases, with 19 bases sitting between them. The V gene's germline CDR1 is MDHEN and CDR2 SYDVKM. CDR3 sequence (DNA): TGTGCCAGCAGTCTACCTGGCTGGGACCGCCCCTACGAGCAGTACTTC. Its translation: CASSLPGWDRPYEQYF.

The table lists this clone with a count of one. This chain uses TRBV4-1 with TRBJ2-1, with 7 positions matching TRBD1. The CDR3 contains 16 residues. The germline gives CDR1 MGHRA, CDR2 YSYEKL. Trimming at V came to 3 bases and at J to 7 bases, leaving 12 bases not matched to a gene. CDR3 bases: TGCGCCAGCAGCCACCAACAGGGGAAGAGGGGGAATGAGCAGTTCTTC. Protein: CASSHQQGKRGNEQFF.

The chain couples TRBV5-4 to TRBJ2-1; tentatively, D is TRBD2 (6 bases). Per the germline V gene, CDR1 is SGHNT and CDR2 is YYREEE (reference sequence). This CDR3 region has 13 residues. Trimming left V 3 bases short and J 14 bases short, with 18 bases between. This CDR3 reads CASSSVTSSRKFF. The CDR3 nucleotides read TGTGCCAGCAGCTCGGTGACTAGTTCGAGAAAGTTCTTC.

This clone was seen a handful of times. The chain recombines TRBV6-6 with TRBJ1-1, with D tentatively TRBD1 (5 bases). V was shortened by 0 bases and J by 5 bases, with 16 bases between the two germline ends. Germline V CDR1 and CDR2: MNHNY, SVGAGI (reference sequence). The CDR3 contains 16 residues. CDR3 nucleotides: TGTGCCAGCAGTTACTCGAACCCCACGGGGGGAACTGAAGCTTTCTTT. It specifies CASSYSNPTGGTEAFF.

In DNA, the CDR3 is TGTGCCACCAGCAGAGGACTAGCGACAAGACGCACAGATACGCAGTATTTT. Its translation is CATSRGLATRRTDTQYF. The chain uses TRBV15 and TRBJ2-3; 8 bases align to TRBD2. The CDR3 is 17 amino acids. CDR1 and CDR2 (germline): LNHNV, YYDKDF (reference sequence). J gave up 1 base and V 1 base, and 7 bases lay outside the gene matches.

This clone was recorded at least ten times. The CDR3 nucleotides are TGTGCCAGCAGCTTAGAGGGGTTATCTAGCAATCAGCCCCAGCATTTT. Protein: CASSLEGLSSNQPQHF. V gene TRBV7-8 combines with J gene TRBJ1-5, with D possibly being TRBD1 (5 bases). Germline lookup yields CDR1 SGHVS and CDR2 FQNEAQ. V was clipped by 1 base and J by 0 bases, with 10 bases between them. This CDR3 region has 16 residues.

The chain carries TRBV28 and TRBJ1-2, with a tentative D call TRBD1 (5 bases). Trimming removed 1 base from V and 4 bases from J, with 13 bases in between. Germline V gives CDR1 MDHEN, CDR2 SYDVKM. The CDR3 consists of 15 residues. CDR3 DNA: TGTGCCAGCAGTTTATCCCCGACAGACCTCTATGGCTACACCTTC. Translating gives CASSLSPTDLYGYTF.

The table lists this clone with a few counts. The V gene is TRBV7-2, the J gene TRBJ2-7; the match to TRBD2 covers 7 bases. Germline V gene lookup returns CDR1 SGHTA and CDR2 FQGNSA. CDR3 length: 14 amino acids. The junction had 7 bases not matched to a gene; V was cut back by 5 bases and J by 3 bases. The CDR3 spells CASSRVGGGYEQYF. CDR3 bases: TGTGCCAGCAGCCGAGTGGGGGGGGGCTACGAGCAGTACTTC.

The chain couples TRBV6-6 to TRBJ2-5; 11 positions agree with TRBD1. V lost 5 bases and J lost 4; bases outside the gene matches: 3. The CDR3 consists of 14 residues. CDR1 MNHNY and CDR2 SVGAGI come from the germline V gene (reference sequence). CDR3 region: CASSMGQGVETQYF. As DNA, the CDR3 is TGTGCCAGCAGTATGGGACAGGGGGTAGAGACCCAGTACTTC.

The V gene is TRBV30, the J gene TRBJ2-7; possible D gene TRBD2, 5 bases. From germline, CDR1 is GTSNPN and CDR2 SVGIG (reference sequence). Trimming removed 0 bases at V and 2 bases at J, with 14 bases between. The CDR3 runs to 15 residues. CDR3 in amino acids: CAWSVLGGLAYEQYF. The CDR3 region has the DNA TGTGCCTGGAGTGTACTTGGCGGGCTAGCCTACGAGCAGTACTTC.

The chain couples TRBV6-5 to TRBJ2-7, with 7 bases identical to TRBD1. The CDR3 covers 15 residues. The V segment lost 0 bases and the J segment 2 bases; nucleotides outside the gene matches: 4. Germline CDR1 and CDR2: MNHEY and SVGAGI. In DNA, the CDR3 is TGTGCCAGCAGTTACTCCCGGGACAGAGCCTACGAGCAGTACTTC. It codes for CASSYSRDRAYEQYF.

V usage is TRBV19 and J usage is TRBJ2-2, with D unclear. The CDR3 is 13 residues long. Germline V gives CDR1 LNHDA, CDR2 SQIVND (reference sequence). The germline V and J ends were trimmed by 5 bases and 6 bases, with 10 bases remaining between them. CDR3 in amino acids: CASSSSTPGELFF. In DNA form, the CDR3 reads TGTGCCAGTAGTTCTTCCACTCCCGGGGAGCTGTTTTTT.

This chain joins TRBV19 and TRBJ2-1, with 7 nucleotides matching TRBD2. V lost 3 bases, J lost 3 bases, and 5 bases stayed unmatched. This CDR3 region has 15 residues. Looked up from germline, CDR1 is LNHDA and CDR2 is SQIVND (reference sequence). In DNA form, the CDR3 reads TGTGCCAGTAGTATTTTCGGGGAGGGCTACAATGAGCAGTTCTTC. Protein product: CASSIFGEGYNEQFF. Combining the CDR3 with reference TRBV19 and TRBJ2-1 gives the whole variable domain DGGITQSPKYLFRKEGQNVTLSCEQNLNHDAMYWYRQDPGQGLRLIYYSQIVNDFQKGDIAEGYSVSREKKESFPLTVTSAQKNPTAFYLCASSIFGEGYNEQFFGPGTRLTVL.